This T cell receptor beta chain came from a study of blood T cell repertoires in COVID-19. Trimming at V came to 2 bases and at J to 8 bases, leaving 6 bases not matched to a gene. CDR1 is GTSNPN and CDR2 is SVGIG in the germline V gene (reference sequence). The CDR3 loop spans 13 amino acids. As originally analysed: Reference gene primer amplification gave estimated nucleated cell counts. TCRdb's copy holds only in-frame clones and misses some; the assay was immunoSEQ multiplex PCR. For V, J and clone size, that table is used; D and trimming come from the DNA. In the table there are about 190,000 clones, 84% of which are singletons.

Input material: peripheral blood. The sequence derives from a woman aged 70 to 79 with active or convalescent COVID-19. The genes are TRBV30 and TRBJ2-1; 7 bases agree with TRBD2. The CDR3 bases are TGTGCCTGGAGTAGGGAGGGTTTGGATGAGCAGTTCTTC. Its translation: CAWSREGLDEQFF.